The 4 T cell receptor beta chains reported below all come from one sample, sequenced in a study of cytomegalovirus exposure and HLA in healthy donors. Researchers ran the PCR with 60 Vbeta and 13 Jbeta primers. Assay used: immunoSEQ multiplex PCR; TCRdb lists only in-frame clones, some missing. This table holds about 82,000 clones, over 70% found once. Source material: PBMCs. The receptors come from a man aged 55 to 70 in good health and CMV-seronegative.

V is TRBV6-1 and J is TRBJ2-1; possible D gene TRBD2, 5 bases. CDR3 size: 18 residues. The V gene's germline CDR1 is MNHNS and CDR2 SASEGT. V shed 1 base and J shed 1 base, with 17 bases lying between them. This chain's CDR3 is CASSEEGPGVVSYNEQFF. CDR3 DNA: TGTGCCAGCAGTGAAGAAGGTCCCGGGGTTGTATCCTACAATGAGCAGTTCTTC.

The chain links TRBV5-1 to TRBJ2-1; 14 nucleotides align to TRBD2. Trimming at V came to 0 bases and at J to 10 bases, leaving 6 bases not matched to a gene. Per germline, CDR1 SGHRS and CDR2 YFSETQ. This CDR3 is built from 16 residues. Here the CDR3 DNA reads TGCGCCAGCAGCTTGGGGGGGACTAGCGGGGGAACCGAGCAGTTCTTC. This encodes CASSLGGTSGGTEQFF.

CDR3 DNA sequence: TGTGCCTCATCTGACAGGGTCAGCGGCTACACCTTC. Encoded protein: CASSDRVSGYTF. This chain joins TRBV30 and TRBJ1-2; 7 bases are shared with TRBD1. This CDR3 has 12 amino acids. CDR1 is GTSNPN and CDR2 is SVGIG in the germline V gene (reference sequence). V trimming: 7 bases; J trimming: 8 bases; junction bases outside the gene matches: 10.

J is TRBJ1-3 and V is TRBV25-1; 7 positions match TRBD1. Germline V gene data show CDR1 as MGHDK and CDR2 as SYGVNS. V shed 4 bases and J 4 bases; nucleotides not matched to a gene: 7. The CDR3 is 15 residues long. The chain's CDR3 is CASSVTTGPGNTIYF. The CDR3 nucleotides read TGTGCCAGCAGTGTCACGACAGGGCCCGGAAACACCATATATTTT.